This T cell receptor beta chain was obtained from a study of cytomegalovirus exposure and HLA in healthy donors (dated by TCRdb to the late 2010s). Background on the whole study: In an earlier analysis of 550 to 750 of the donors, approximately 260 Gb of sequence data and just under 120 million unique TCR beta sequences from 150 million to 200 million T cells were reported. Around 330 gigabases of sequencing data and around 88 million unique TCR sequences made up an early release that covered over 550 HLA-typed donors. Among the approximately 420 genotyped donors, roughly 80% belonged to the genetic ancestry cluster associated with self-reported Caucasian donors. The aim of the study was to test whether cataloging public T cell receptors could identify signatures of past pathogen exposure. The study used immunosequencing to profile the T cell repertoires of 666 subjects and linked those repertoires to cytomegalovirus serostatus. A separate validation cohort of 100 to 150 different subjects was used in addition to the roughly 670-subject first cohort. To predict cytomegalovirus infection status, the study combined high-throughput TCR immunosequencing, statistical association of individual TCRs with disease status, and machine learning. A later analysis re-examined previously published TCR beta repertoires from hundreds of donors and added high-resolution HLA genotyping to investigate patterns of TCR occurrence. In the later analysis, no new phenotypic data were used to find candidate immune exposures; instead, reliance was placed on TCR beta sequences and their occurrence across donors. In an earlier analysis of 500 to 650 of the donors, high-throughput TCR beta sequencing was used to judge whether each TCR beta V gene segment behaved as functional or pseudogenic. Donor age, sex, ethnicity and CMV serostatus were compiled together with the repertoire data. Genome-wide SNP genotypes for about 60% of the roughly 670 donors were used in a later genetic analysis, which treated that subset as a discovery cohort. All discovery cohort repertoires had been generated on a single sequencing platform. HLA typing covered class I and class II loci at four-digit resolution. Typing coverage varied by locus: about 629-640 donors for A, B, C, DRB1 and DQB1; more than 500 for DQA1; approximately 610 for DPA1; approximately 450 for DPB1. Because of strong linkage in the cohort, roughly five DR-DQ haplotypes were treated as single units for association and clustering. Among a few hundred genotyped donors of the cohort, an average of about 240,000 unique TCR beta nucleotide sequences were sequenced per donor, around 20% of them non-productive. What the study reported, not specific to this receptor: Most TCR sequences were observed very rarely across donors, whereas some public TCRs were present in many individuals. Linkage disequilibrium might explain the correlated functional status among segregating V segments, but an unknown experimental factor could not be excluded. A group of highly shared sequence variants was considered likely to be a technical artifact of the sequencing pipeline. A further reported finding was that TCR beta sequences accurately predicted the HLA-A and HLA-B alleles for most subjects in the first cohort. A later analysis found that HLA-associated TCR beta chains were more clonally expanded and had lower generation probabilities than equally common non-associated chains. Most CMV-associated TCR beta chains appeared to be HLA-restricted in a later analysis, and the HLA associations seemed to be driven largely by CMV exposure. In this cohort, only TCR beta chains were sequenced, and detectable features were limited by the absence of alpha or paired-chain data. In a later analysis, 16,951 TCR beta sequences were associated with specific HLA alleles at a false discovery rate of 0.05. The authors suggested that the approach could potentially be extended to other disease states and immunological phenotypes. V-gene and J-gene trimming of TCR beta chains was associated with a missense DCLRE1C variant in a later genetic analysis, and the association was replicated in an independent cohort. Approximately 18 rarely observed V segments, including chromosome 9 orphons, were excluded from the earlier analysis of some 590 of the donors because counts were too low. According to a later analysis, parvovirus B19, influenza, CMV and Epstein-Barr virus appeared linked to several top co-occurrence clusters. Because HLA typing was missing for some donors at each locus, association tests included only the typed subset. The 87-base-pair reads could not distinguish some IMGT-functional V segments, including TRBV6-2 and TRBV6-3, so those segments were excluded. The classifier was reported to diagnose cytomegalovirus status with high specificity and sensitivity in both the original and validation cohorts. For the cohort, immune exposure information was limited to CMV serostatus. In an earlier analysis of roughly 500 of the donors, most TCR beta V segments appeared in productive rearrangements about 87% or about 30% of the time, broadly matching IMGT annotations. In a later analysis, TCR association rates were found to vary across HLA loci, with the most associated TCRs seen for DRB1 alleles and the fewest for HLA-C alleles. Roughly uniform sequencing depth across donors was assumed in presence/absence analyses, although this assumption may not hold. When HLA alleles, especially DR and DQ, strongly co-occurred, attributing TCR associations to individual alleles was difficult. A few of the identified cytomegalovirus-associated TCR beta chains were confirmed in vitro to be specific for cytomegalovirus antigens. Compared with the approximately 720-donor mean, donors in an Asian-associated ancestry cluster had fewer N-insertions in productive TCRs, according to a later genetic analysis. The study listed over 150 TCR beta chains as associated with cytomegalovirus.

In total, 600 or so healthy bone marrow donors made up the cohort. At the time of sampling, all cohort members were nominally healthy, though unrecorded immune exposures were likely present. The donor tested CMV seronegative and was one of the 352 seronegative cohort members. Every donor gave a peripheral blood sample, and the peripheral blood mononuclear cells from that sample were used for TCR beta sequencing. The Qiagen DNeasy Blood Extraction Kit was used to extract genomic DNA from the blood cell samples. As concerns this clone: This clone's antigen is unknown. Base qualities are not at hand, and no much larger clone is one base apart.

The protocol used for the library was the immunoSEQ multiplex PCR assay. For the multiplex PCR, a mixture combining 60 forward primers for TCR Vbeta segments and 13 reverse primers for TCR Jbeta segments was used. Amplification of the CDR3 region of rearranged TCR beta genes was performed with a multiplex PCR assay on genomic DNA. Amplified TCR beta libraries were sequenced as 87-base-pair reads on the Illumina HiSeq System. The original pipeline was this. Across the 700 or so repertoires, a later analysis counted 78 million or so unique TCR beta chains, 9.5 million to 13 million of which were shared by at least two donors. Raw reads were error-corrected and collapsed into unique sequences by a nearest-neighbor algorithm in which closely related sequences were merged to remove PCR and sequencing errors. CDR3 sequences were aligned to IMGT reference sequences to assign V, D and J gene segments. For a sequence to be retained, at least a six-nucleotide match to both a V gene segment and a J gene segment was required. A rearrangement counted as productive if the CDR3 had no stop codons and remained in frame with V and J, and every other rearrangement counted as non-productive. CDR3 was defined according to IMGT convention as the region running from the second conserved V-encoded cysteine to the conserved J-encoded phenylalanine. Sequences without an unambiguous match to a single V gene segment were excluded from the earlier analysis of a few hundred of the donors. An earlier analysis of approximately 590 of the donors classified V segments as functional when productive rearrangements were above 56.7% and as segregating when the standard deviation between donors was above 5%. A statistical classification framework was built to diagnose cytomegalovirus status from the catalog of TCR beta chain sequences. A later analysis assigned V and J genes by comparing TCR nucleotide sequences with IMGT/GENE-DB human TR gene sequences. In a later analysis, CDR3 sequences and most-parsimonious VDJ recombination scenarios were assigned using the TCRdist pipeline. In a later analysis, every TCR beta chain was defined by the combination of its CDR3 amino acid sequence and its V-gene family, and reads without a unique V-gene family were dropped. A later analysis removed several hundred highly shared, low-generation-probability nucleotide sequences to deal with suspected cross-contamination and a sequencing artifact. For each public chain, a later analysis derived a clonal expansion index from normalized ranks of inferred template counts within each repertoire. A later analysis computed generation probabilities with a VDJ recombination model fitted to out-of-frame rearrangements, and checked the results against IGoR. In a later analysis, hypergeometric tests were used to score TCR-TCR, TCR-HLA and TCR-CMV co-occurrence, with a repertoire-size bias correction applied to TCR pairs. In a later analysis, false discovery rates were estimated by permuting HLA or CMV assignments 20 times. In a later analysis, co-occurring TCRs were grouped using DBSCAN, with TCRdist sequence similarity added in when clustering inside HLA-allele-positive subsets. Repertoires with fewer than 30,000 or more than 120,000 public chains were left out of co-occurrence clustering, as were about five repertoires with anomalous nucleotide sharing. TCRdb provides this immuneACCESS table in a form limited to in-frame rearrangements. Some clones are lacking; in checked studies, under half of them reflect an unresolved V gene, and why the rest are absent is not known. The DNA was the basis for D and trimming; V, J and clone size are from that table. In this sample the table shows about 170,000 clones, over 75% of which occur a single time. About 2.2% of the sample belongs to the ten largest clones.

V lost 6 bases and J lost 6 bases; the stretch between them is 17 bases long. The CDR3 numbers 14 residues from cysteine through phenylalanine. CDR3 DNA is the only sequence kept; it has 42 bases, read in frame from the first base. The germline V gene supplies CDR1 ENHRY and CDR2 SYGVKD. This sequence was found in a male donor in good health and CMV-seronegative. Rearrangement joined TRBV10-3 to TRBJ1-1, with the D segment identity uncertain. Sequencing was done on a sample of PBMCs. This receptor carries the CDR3 CAIRPDGVSAEAFF. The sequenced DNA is TGTGCCATCAGGCCTGACGGGGTTAGCGCTGAAGCTTTCTTT.